The T cell receptor (beta chain) under discussion was sequenced for a study of post-analysis software for immune sequencing data. Study-wide points: F measure clustering grouped samples strongly by preparation batch. With TRBV5-6, TRBV5-1 and TRBV20-1 included, 5 or 6 TRBV segments were more frequent in patients than in controls. The study found significantly lower normalized Chao1 diversity in multiple sclerosis patients than in controls.

The library was made from cDNA and included unique molecular identifiers. It was from roughly 1 to 10 million T cells that 450,000 to 550,000 cDNA molecules came. TCRdb fed the PCR reads into MiXCR, producing one record per CDR3 protein. The sample has just over 250,000 distinct CDR3 sequences, just over 35% seen once. As to this clonotype: No antigen is known for it.

V was pared by 4 bases and J by 0 bases, with 15 bases between. The length of the CDR3 is 16 residues. The clonotype was recovered from a girl aged 10-17 years with multiple sclerosis. The chain links TRBV12-3 or TRBV12-4 to TRBJ1-1; D unclear. Sequenced input: blood. DNA of the CDR3: TGTGCCAGCAGTTATCCCCGACACTTCATGAACACTGAAGCTTTCTTT. The encoded protein is CASSYPRHFMNTEAFF.